Below, 17 T cell receptor beta chains from the same sample are listed, as sequenced in a study of Ad26.COV2.S vaccination and SARS-CoV-2 variants. Treatment of the sample: roughly 18 received Ad26.COV2.S at low or high dose, single or two shots; 5 received placebo; per-sample allocation not given. At day 63 after the first vaccine or placebo injection, samples were drawn. Method: immunoSEQ multiplex PCR; TCRdb's copy keeps in-frame clones and lacks some. The data hold 300,000 to 400,000 clones, with 75% to 90% observed a single time. This material consisted of peripheral blood, taken in a trial of Ad26.COV2.S vaccine versus placebo. These receptors came from a person aged 18-60 years who received the Ad26.COV2.S COVID-19 vaccine or a placebo.

This clone has a single count. The chain is built from TRBV4-1 and TRBJ1-4; D uncertain. The CDR3 runs 15 residues. V lost 2 bases, J lost 6 bases, and 13 bases lay in between. Per germline, CDR1 MGHRA and CDR2 YSYEKL. The CDR3 loop is CASSQMRVSDEKLFF. CDR3 nucleotides: TGCGCCAGCAGCCAAATGAGGGTTTCAGATGAAAAACTGTTTTTT.

The V gene is TRBV29-1, the J gene TRBJ2-2, with 7 bases that match TRBD1. Losses at the gene ends were 3 bases for V and 6 bases for J; bases not matched to a gene: 1. Germline values: CDR1 SQVTM, CDR2 ANQGSEA. The CDR3 loop spans 12 amino acids. The CDR3 DNA follows: TGCAGCGTTGAGACAGGGCCCGGGGAGCTGTTTTTT. It codes for CSVETGPGELFF.

This rearrangement joins TRBV28 to TRBJ1-4, with D uncertain. With 7 bases removed from V and 8 bases from J, the gap between germline ends came to 14 bases. The CDR3 covers 13 residues. CDR1 and CDR2 (germline): MDHEN, SYDVKM. CDR3 nucleotides: TGTGCCAGCACAAACTCTATAGGGGAAAAACTGTTTTTT. The encoded protein is CASTNSIGEKLFF.

This chain joins TRBV11-2 and TRBJ2-5; D may be TRBD2 (5 bases). Germline CDR1 SGHAT, CDR2 FQNNGV. V lost 5 bases to trimming and J lost 1 base, with 8 bases between them. The CDR3 extends over 13 amino acids. CDR3 DNA: TGTGCCAGCAGCCCGGGGAGCCAAGAGACCCAGTACTTC. Residues: CASSPGSQETQYF. Full variable domain (outside the CDR3, taken from reference TRBV11-2 and TRBJ2-5): EAGVAQSPRYKIIEKRQSVAFWCNPISGHATLYWYQQILGQGPKLLIQFQNNGVVDDSQLPKDRFSAERLKGVDSTLKIQPAKLEDSAVYLCASSPGSQETQYFGPGTRLLVL.

The genes are TRBV5-5 and TRBJ2-6; TRBD2 might be the D (5 bases). Germline V lookup: CDR1 SGHKS, CDR2 YYEKEE (reference sequence). Trimming removed 0 bases from V and 0 bases from J, with 16 bases in between. The CDR3 sequence is 19 residues long. Here the CDR3 DNA reads TGTGCCAGCAGCTTGGAGTACGTAAGACTAAACTCTGGGGCCAACGTCCTGACTTTC. Its protein product is CASSLEYVRLNSGANVLTF.

The V gene is TRBV10-1, the J gene TRBJ2-2; D might be TRBD2 (5 bases). Germline CDR1 is WNHNN and CDR2 is SYGVQD (reference sequence). This CDR3 spans 14 amino acids. V dropped 3 bases and J dropped 1 base, with 6 bases sitting between them. CDR3 in amino acids: CASSERENTGELFF. CDR3 DNA: TGCGCCAGCAGTGAACGGGAGAACACCGGGGAGCTGTTTTTT.

The genes are TRBV7-6 and TRBJ2-1; 10 nucleotides agree with TRBD1. This CDR3 contains 16 residues. CDR1 is SGHVS and CDR2 is FNYEAQ in the germline V gene. J gave up 4 bases and V 4 bases, and 7 bases lay outside the gene matches. This chain's CDR3 is CASSSTGGAGYNEQFF. The CDR3 DNA follows: TGTGCCAGCAGCTCGACAGGGGGCGCAGGATACAATGAGCAGTTCTTC. The complete variable domain, with remaining parts taken from reference TRBV7-6 and TRBJ2-1, reads GAGVSQSPRYKVTKRGQDVALRCDPISGHVSLYWYRQALGQGPEFLTYFNYEAQQDKSGLPNDRFSAERPEGSISTLTIQRTEQRDSAMYRCASSSTGGAGYNEQFFGPGTRLTVL.

V and J are TRBV4-3 and TRBJ2-3; D assignment may be TRBD1 or TRBD2 (5 bases each). CDR3 length: 16 amino acids. V was trimmed by 1 base and J by 8 bases, leaving 19 bases between them. Germline V gives CDR1 LGHNA, CDR2 YSLEER. CDR3 loop: CASSQGGGAVQGTQYF. As DNA, the CDR3 is TGCGCCAGCAGCCAAGGAGGTGGAGCGGTTCAGGGTACGCAGTATTTT.

J is TRBJ2-1 and V is TRBV5-8; a possible D gene is TRBD2 (6 bases). The germline CDR1 and CDR2 sequences are SGHTS and YDEGEE. The ends were cut back, 0 bases at V and 4 bases at J, with 17 bases in the middle. This CDR3 has 17 residues. The CDR3 protein is CASSLASGSLAYNEQFF. The CDR3 DNA reads TGTGCCAGCAGCTTGGCTTCCGGGAGCCTGGCATACAATGAGCAGTTCTTC.

The chain joins TRBV7-2 to TRBJ2-1; 7 nucleotides match TRBD2. This CDR3 is 16 amino acids long. V gave up 1 base and J gave up 5 bases; unmatched junction bases: 8. Germline V gene lookup returns CDR1 SGHTA and CDR2 FQGNSA. CDR3 coding DNA: TGTGCCAGCAGCTTAGTACCCAGCGGGGTGAACAATGAGCAGTTCTTC. This translates into CASSLVPSGVNNEQFF.

The CDR3 loop reads CASSYPVLHKRETQYF. CDR3 nucleotides: TGTGCCAGCAGTTACCCAGTCCTCCACAAGAGAGAGACCCAGTACTTC. The rearrangement joins TRBV6-2 or TRBV6-3 to TRBJ2-5; no clear D. The CDR3 is 16 residues long. Germline CDR1 and CDR2: MNHEY and SVGEGT. Trimming took off 2 bases at V and 4 bases at J, with 17 bases between the two ends.

There are many counts of this clone. V is TRBV7-9 and J is TRBJ2-2, with D unresolved. V shed 7 bases and J shed 2 bases, with 14 bases lying between them. The CDR3 consists of 15 residues. Germline CDR1 SEHNR, CDR2 FQNEAQ (reference sequence). The CDR3 DNA is TGTGCCAGCAACCACCGAGAAGGTAACACCGGGGAGCTGTTTTTT. This translates into CASNHREGNTGELFF.

A note on this clone: This specimen includes other DNA sequences encoding the same CDR3. The chain uses TRBV18 and TRBJ1-1; D not resolved. CDR1 KGHSH and CDR2 LQKENI come from the germline V gene. The germline V and J ends were trimmed by 3 bases and 2 bases, with 7 bases remaining between them. The CDR3 consists of 13 residues. Here the CDR3 reads CASSPESNTEAFF. CDR3 nucleotides: TGTGCCAGCTCACCCGAGAGCAACACTGAAGCTTTCTTT. Full variable domain (remainder filled in from reference TRBV18 and TRBJ1-1): NAGVMQNPRHLVRRRGQEARLRCSPMKGHSHVYWYRQLPEEGLKFMVYLQKENIIDESGMPKERFSAEFPKEGPSILRIQQVVRGDSAAYFCASSPESNTEAFFGQGTRLTVV.

This clone was seen just once. The J gene is TRBJ1-1, the V gene TRBV5-6; 7 bases line up with TRBD1. With V trimmed by 3 bases and J by 4 bases, 3 bases remained unmatched. This CDR3 has 13 amino acids. The V gene's germline CDR1 is SGHDT and CDR2 YYEEEE. CDR3 loop: CASSSTGVTEAFF. As DNA, the CDR3 is TGTGCCAGCAGCTCAACAGGGGTCACTGAAGCTTTCTTT. The full variable domain, in which reference TRBV5-6 and TRBJ1-1 provide the parts outside the CDR3, is DAGVTQSPTHLIKTRGQQVTLRCSPKSGHDTVSWYQQALGQGPQFIFQYYEEEERQRGNFPDRFSGHQFPNYSSELNVNALLLGDSALYLCASSSTGVTEAFFGQGTRLTVV.

The chain combines TRBV28 with TRBJ1-4, with 8 nucleotides matching TRBD1. Per germline, CDR1 MDHEN and CDR2 SYDVKM. The CDR3 is 15 amino acids. V shed 7 bases and J 6 bases; nucleotides not matched to a gene: 10. In nucleotides, the CDR3 is TGTGCCAGCACCACCGAGGGGACAGGCCATGAAAAACTGTTTTTT. It translates to CASTTEGTGHEKLFF. The variable domain in full, with the rest retrieved from reference TRBV28 and TRBJ1-4, is DVKVTQSSRYLVKRTGEKVFLECVQDMDHENMFWYRQDPGLGLRLIYFSYDVKMKEKGDIPEGYSVSREKKERFSLILESASTNQTSMYLCASTTEGTGHEKLFFGSGTQLSVL.

J is TRBJ1-1 and V is TRBV10-3, with 7 bases aligning to TRBD1. The CDR3 runs to 14 residues. Germline V gene data show CDR1 as ENHRY and CDR2 as SYGVKD. V was clipped by 4 bases and J by 2 bases; unmatched bases: 4. CDR3 bases: TGTGCCATCAGTGCGGGGACAGAAAACACTGAAGCTTTCTTT. Translation gives CAISAGTENTEAFF.

The chain recombines TRBV9 with TRBJ1-3, with D perhaps TRBD1 (6 bases). Germline V gene lookup returns CDR1 SGDLS and CDR2 YYNGEE. Trimming stripped 3 bases from V and 4 bases from J, with 14 bases between. This CDR3 comprises 15 residues. The DNA of the CDR3 is TGTGCCAGCAGCGGCAGGGGTCTGGGGGGAAACACCATATATTTT. This codes for CASSGRGLGGNTIYF.